This T cell receptor (beta chain) derives from a study of T cells expressing NK-cell markers (dated by TCRdb to 2020 to 2021). Study-level background: In sorted CD3+CD56+NKG2C+, CD3+CD56+NKG2C- and CD3+CD56-NKG2C+ T-cell subsets from roughly 8 donors, TCR beta-chain repertoires were profiled. Sequencing of the libraries produced 2 x 150 bp reads on Illumina HiSeq 2000/2500, MiSeq or NextSeq. Among the eight sequenced donors, only one was HCMV-seronegative, while the other seven were HCMV-seropositive. The study sequenced eight donors, all healthy volunteers chosen at random: three men and five women. Broader findings and caveats from the paper: Whether the expanded NKG2C-expressing T cell clones were specific for HCMV antigens was left unclear. Those dominant clonotypes were again the most abundant among CD3+CD56-NKG2C+ cells in a handful of donors, at roughly 25-65%. In a handful of donors, the dominant CD3+CD56+NKG2C+ clonotypes were found to rank among the top 10 CD8+ clonotypes and to make up about 1.0-8% of CD8+ T cells.

Data came from an Illumina HiSeq 2000. The TCR beta cDNA libraries were made using 5'RACE template switching, a step that added both a universal primer site and unique molecular identifiers. Priming for cDNA synthesis came from the TCR beta constant segment, and two successive PCR amplification steps followed. The original methods were these. Reads were demultiplexed and grouped by UMI with MIGEC, and clonotypes were assembled and quantified with MiTCR. To exclude erroneous sequences, only TCR cDNA sequences supported by at least two reads were retained. The tcR package was used for downstream repertoire analysis, with clonotypes matched between fractions based on CDR3 nucleotide sequence plus V segment. VDJmatch was used to annotate antigen specificity against VDJdb, with one amino acid substitution allowed in CDR3. TCRdb reprocessed the sequencing reads and holds a single record per CDR3 protein sequence, with no DNA. TCRdb's processing, not the study's, gives the V and J calls here. The table for this sample shows approximately 550,000 distinct CDR3 sequences. The ten biggest clones cover 3% to 4.5% of the sample.

Sequences KGHDR (CDR1) and SFDVKD (CDR2) are obtained from the germline V gene. The CDR3 spans 13 residues, from the cysteine through the phenylalanine. No DNA is recorded. HCMV-specific IgG was detected in serum with a commercial ELISA kit to determine HCMV serostatus. Peripheral blood mononuclear cells were isolated from blood by Ficoll density gradient centrifugation. With respect to this clonotype: Its antigen is still unknown.

The sequence was collected from a man aged 18-30 years in good health. Donor details come from another sample of the same person, matched by shared clones. The sequence joins TRBV24-1 to TRBJ2-7; the D call of TRBD1 rests on TCRdb alone, since no DNA is present to check it. Sample: blood T cells: a sorted CD56 or NKG2C T cell subset, CD4+ or CD8+ T cells, or bulk PBMC T cells (not recorded which). CDR3 sequence: CATRDSGSYEQYF.